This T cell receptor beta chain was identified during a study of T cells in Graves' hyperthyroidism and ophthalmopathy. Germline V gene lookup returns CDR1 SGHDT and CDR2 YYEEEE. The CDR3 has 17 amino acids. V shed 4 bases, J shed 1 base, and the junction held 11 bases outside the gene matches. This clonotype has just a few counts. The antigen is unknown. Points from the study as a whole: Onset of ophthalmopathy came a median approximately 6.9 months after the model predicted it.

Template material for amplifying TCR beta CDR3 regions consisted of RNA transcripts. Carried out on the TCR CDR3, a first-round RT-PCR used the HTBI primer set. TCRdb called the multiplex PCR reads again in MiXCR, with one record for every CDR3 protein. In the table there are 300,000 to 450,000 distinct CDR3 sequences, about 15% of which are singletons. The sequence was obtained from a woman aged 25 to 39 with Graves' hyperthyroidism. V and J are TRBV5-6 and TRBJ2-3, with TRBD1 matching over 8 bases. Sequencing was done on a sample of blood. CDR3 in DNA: TGTGCCAGCAGCCCAGACAGGGGCGTCCGGGGCACAGATACGCAGTATTTT. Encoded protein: CASSPDRGVRGTDTQYF.